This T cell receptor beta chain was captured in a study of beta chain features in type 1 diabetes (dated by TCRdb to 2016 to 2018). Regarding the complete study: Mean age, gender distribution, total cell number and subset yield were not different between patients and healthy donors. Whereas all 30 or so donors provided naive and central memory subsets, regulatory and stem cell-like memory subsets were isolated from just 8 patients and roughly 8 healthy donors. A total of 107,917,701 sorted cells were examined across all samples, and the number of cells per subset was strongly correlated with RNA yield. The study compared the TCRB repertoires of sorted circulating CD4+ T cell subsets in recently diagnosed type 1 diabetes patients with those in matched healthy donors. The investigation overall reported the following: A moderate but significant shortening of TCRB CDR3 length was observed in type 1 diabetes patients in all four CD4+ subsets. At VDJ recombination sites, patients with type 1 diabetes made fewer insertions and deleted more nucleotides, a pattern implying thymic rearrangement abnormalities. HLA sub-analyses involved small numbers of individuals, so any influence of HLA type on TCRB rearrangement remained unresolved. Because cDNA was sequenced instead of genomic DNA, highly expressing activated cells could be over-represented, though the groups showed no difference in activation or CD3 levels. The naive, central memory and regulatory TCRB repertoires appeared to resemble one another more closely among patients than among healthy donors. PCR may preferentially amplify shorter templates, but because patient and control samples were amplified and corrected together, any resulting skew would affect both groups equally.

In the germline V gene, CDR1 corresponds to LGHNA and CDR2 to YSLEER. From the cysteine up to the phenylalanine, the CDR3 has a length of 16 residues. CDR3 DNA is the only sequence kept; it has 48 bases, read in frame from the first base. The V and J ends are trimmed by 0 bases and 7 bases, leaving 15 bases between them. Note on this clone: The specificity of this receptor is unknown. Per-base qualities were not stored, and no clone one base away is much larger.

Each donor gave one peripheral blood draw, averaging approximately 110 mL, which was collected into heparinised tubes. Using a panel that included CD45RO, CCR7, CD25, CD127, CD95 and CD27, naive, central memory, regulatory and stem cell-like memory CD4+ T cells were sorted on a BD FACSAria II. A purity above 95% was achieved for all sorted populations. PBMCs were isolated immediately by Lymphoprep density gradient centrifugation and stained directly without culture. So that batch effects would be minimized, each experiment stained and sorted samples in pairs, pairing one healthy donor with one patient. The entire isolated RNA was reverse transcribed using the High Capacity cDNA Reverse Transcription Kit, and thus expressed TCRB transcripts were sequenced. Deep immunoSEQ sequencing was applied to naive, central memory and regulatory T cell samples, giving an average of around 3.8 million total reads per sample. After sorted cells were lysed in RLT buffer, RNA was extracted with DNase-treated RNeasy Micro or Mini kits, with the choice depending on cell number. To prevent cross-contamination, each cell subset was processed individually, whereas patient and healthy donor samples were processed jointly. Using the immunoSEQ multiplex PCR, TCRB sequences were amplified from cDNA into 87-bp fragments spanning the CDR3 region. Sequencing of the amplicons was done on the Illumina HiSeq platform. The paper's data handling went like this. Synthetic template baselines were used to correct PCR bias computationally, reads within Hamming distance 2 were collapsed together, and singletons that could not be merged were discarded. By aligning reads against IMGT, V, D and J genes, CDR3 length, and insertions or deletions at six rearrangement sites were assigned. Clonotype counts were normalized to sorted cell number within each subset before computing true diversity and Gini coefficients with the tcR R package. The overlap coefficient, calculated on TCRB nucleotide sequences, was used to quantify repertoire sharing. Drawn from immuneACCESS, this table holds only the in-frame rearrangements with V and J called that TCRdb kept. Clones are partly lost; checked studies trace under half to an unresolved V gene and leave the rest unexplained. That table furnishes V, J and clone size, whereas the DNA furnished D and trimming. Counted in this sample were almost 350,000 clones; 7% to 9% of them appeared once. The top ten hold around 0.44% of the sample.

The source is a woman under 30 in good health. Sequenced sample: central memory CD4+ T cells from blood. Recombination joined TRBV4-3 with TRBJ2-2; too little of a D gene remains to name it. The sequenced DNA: TGCGCCAGCAGCCAAGATCGGAATAGGGCTATCGGGGAGCTGTTTTTT. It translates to CASSQDRNRAIGELFF.